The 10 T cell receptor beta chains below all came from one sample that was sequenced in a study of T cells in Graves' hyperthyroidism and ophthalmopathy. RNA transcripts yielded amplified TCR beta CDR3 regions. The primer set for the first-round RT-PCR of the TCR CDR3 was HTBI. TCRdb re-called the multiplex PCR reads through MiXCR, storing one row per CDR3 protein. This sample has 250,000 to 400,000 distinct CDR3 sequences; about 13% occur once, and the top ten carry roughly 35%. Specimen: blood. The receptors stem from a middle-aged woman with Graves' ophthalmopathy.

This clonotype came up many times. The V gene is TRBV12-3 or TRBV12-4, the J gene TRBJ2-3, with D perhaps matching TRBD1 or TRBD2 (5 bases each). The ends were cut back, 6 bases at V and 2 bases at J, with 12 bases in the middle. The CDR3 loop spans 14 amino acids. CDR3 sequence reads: CASSQGTTTDTQYF. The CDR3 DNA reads TGTGCCAGCAGCCAAGGGACCACCACAGATACGCAGTATTTT.

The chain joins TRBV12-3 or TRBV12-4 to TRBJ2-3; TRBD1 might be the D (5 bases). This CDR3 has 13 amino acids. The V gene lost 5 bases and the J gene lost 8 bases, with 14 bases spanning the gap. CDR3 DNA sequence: TGTGCCAGCAGTCTAGGAGAAAGGGGTACGCAGTATTTT. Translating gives CASSLGERGTQYF.

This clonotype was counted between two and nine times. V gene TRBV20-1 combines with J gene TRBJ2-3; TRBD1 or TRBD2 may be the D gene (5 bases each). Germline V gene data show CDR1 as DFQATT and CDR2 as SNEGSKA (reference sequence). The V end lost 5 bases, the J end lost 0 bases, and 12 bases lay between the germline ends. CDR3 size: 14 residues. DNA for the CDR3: TGCAGTGCTCGACCGGGACGGAGCACAGATACGCAGTATTTT. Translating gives CSARPGRSTDTQYF.

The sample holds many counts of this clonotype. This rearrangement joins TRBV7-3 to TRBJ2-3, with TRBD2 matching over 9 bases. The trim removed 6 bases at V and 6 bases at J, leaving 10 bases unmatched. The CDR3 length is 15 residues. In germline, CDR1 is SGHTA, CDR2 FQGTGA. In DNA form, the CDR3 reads TGTGCCAGCAGTACCTATAGCGGGAGACCTGATACGCAGTATTTT. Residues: CASSTYSGRPDTQYF.

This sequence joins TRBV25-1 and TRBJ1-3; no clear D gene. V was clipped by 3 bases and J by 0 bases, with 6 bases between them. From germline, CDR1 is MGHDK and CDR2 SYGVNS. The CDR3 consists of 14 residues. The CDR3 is CASSERFSGNTIYF. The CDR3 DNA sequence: TGTGCCAGCAGTGAGAGGTTCTCTGGAAACACCATATATTTT.

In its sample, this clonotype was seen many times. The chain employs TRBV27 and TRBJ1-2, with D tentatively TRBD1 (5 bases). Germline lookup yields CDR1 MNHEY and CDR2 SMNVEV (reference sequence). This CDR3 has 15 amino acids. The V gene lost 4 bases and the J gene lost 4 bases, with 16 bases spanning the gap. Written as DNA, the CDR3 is TGTGCCAGCAGTTCTTTCGGGGGGGGTACCTATGGCTACACCTTC. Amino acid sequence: CASSSFGGGTYGYTF.

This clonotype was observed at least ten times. The CDR3, as DNA: TGTGCCAGCACCCTGGGTGAGGGGTTGGCAGATACGCAGTATTTT. Its protein product is CASTLGEGLADTQYF. This chain uses TRBV7-2 with TRBJ2-3; tentatively, D is TRBD1 or TRBD2 (5 bases each). The CDR3 runs to 15 residues. Germline V gene lookup returns CDR1 SGHTA and CDR2 FQGNSA. Trimming left V 7 bases short and J 4 bases short, with 18 bases between. The complete variable domain, with remaining parts taken from reference TRBV7-2 and TRBJ2-3, reads GAGVSQSPSNKVTEKGKDVELRCDPISGHTALYWYRQSLGQGLEFLIYFQGNSAPDKSGLPSDRFSAERTGGSVSTLTIQRTQQEDSAVYLCASTLGEGLADTQYFGPGTRLTVL.

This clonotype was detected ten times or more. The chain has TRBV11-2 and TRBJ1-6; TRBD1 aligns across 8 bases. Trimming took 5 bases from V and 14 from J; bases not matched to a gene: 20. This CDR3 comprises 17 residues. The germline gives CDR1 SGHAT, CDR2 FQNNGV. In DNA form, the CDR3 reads TGTGCCAGCAGCACTCATACCGGGACAGGAGGAATGCTCACCCTCCACTTT. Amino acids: CASSTHTGTGGMLTLHF.

This CDR3 is CSALDRRLGVEQYF. DNA of the CDR3: TGCAGTGCCCTGGACCGAAGGCTTGGAGTCGAGCAGTACTTC. The genes are TRBV20-1 and TRBJ2-7; D is uncertain. Germline assignment: CDR1 DFQATT and CDR2 SNEGSKA (reference sequence). The CDR3 length is 14 residues. Between the trimmed V and J ends, which lost 6 bases and 6 bases, there was a span of 21 bases.

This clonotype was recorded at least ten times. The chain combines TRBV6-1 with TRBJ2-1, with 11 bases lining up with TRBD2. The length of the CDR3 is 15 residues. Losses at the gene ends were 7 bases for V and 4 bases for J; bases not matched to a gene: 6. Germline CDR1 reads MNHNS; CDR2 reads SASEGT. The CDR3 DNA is TGTGCCAGCACCTATACTAGCGGGAGTTACAATGAGCAGTTCTTC. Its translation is CASTYTSGSYNEQFF.